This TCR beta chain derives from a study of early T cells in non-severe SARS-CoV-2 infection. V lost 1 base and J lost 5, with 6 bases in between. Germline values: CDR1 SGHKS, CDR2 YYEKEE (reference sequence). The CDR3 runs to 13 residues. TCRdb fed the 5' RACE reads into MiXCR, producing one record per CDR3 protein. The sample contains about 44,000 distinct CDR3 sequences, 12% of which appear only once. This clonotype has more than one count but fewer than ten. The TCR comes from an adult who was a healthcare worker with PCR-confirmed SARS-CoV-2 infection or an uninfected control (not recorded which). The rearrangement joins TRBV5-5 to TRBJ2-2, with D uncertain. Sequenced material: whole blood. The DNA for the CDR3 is TGTGCCAGCAGCTTGCTCGGGACCGGGGAGCTGTTTTTT. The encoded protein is CASSLLGTGELFF.